This T cell receptor (beta chain) comes out of a study of response to subunit inactivated influenza vaccine. TCRdb analysed the RT-PCR reads with MiXCR anew, one entry per CDR3 protein. The table records roughly 700,000 distinct CDR3 sequences, roughly 13% of them present only once. Study results and caveats: New T cells are recruited in small numbers by each seasonal influenza vaccination, according to the authors' suggestion.

This clonotype showed up many times. Its antigen is unknown. The CDR3 length is 16 residues. Looked up from germline, CDR1 is SGHKS and CDR2 is YYEKEE (reference sequence). The ends lost 4 bases at V and 6 bases at J; junction bases unmatched: 11. Sample: PBMCs from blood, taken 14 to 15 days before vaccination. The sequence was obtained from a man aged 50-59 years who received an inactivated influenza vaccine. This rearrangement joins TRBV5-5 to TRBJ2-2; 8 bases are shared with TRBD2. The CDR3 sequence: CASSVQREPWSGELFF. In nucleotides, the CDR3 is TGTGCCAGCAGCGTCCAGCGGGAGCCATGGTCCGGGGAGCTGTTTTTT.